These 29 T cell receptor beta chains were sequenced from one sample in a study of T-cell reconstitution after alpha-beta-depleted transplantation in children. As it was prepared, the TCRbeta library received unique molecular identifiers. TCRdb recomputed calls from the PCR reads with MiXCR, one row per CDR3 protein. Of 200,000 to 250,000 distinct CDR3 sequences in the sample, 8% to 10% are singletons; the top ten hold around 6%. Sequences were derived from PBMCs from the stem cell graft donor, sampled from the stem cell graft. Every receptor here comes from a human donor who donated a stem cell graft to a child with acute lymphoblastic leukemia.

The table lists this clonotype with a few counts. This sequence joins TRBV27 and TRBJ2-7, with 8 positions matching TRBD1. The V gene's germline CDR1 is MNHEY and CDR2 SMNVEV (reference sequence). The V gene end was trimmed by 6 bases and the J gene end by 1 base; junction bases not matched to a gene: 14. This CDR3 is built from 17 residues. The CDR3 region is CASSFTGQGKWSYEQYF. Written as DNA, the CDR3 is TGTGCCAGCAGCTTTACCGGACAGGGCAAATGGTCCTACGAGCAGTACTTC.

J is TRBJ2-2 and V is TRBV25-1; a weak D match, TRBD2 (6 bases). The CDR3 totals 15 residues. Germline V gene lookup returns CDR1 MGHDK and CDR2 SYGVNS. Trimming took 5 bases from V and 4 from J, leaving 14 bases between them. CDR3 sequence reads: CASSFMDGSTGELFF. CDR3 DNA sequence: TGTGCCAGCAGTTTTATGGACGGGAGCACCGGGGAGCTGTTTTTT.

This clonotype was seen repeatedly, ten times or more. The chain links TRBV20-1 to TRBJ1-1, with TRBD1 matching 9 bases. There are 15 residues in the CDR3. Germline V gene data show CDR1 as DFQATT and CDR2 as SNEGSKA (reference sequence). The V gene end was trimmed by 8 bases and the J gene end by 6 bases; junction bases not matched to a gene: 16. In nucleotides, the CDR3 is TGCAGTATCAGGCGGACAGGGGCTTTTCAGGCTGAAGCTTTCTTT. Translated, it gives CSIRRTGAFQAEAFF.

There are many counts of this clonotype. The chain recombines TRBV11-2 with TRBJ1-1, with D unresolved. CDR3 length equals 13 residues. V was shortened by 5 bases and J by 3 bases, with 10 bases between the two germline ends. CDR1 SGHAT and CDR2 FQNNGV come from the germline V gene. CDR3 residues: CASSHGRDTEAFF. CDR3 nucleotides: TGTGCCAGCAGCCATGGACGGGACACTGAAGCTTTCTTT. The variable domain in full, with the rest retrieved from reference TRBV11-2 and TRBJ1-1, is EAGVAQSPRYKIIEKRQSVAFWCNPISGHATLYWYQQILGQGPKLLIQFQNNGVVDDSQLPKDRFSAERLKGVDSTLKIQPAKLEDSAVYLCASSHGRDTEAFFGQGTRLTVV.

This chain connects TRBV7-9 to TRBJ1-2, with a weak D call TRBD1 (5 bases). Germline CDR1 SEHNR, CDR2 FQNEAQ (reference sequence). This CDR3 has 16 amino acids. V dropped 3 bases and J dropped 0 bases, with 14 bases sitting between them. DNA for the CDR3: TGTGCCAGCAGCTTCCACCGGGACCGTCCTAACTATGGCTACACCTTC. It translates to CASSFHRDRPNYGYTF.

This clonotype was detected a few times. The chain carries TRBV30 and TRBJ2-7; D possibly uses TRBD1 or TRBD2 (5 bases each). The V gene's germline CDR1 is GTSNPN and CDR2 SVGIG (reference sequence). V was cut by 3 bases and J by 1 base, with 13 bases left in between. CDR3 length equals 14 residues. CDR3 protein: CAWRGRERSYEQYF. Written as DNA, the CDR3 is TGTGCCTGGAGGGGCAGGGAGAGGTCCTACGAGCAGTACTTC.

This clonotype was seen repeatedly, ten times or more. The chain is built from TRBV5-1 and TRBJ1-6; tentatively, D is TRBD1 (5 bases). Germline CDR1 SGHRS, CDR2 YFSETQ. This CDR3 comprises 16 residues. V was trimmed by 1 base and J by 6 bases, leaving 14 bases between them. CDR3 residues: CASSLRETEPNSPLHF. As DNA, the CDR3 is TGCGCCAGCAGCTTGAGGGAGACAGAACCTAATTCACCCCTCCACTTT.

This clonotype was observed many times. The rearrangement uses TRBV29-1 and TRBJ1-2, with a tentative D call TRBD1 (5 bases). CDR3 length: 14 amino acids. Germline V gene lookup returns CDR1 SQVTM and CDR2 ANQGSEA. Between the trimmed V and J ends, which lost 7 bases and 5 bases, there was a span of 20 bases. CDR3 DNA: TGCAGCGCTTTGTCCGGGACCGACAATTATGGCTACACCTTC. It is translated as CSALSGTDNYGYTF. Supplemented by reference TRBV29-1 and TRBJ1-2, the full variable domain reads SAVISQKPSRDICQRGTSLTIQCQVDSQVTMMFWYRQQPGQSLTLIATANQGSEATYESGFVIDKFPISRPNLTFSTLTVSNMSPEDSSIYLCSALSGTDNYGYTFGSGTRLTVV.

This clonotype was observed many times. The V and J genes are TRBV5-1 and TRBJ1-1; TRBD1 matches at 11 bases. The germline gives CDR1 SGHRS, CDR2 YFSETQ. The CDR3 covers 15 residues. V shed 0 bases, J shed 7 bases, and the junction held 5 bases outside the gene matches. CDR3 in amino acids: CASSLERTGGFEAFF. CDR3 sequence (DNA): TGCGCCAGCAGCTTGGAAAGGACAGGGGGCTTTGAAGCTTTCTTT.

This clonotype has ten or more counts. The rearrangement links TRBV5-6 to TRBJ1-1, with D unresolved. V lost 2 bases to trimming and J lost 1 base, with 9 bases between them. The CDR3 contains 14 residues. From germline, CDR1 is SGHDT and CDR2 YYEEEE. The CDR3 DNA follows: TGTGCCAGCAGCTTCCCAACCCCGAACACTGAAGCTTTCTTT. It specifies CASSFPTPNTEAFF.

The CDR3 loop reads CATSGGYNEQFF. The CDR3 nucleotides are TGTGCCACCAGTGGAGGGTACAATGAGCAGTTCTTC. The rearrangement links TRBV24-1 to TRBJ2-1; maybe TRBD2 (5 bases). V dropped 5 bases and J dropped 4 bases, with 5 bases sitting between them. This CDR3 has 12 residues. CDR1 and CDR2 (germline): KGHDR, SFDVKD.

This chain joins TRBV7-9 and TRBJ1-1; no clear D. This CDR3 contains 12 residues. Trimming shortened V by 5 bases and J by 7 bases, and 11 bases separated the two germline ends. CDR1 SEHNR and CDR2 FQNEAQ come from the germline V gene (reference sequence). DNA of the CDR3: TGTGCCAGCAGCCTCCGTCCGGATGAAGCTTTCTTT. The encoded protein is CASSLRPDEAFF.

This clonotype was detected a few times. This chain joins TRBV10-3 and TRBJ1-2; D might be TRBD1 (6 bases). The germline V gene encodes CDR1 ENHRY and CDR2 SYGVKD. V lost 3 bases, J lost 3 bases, and 8 bases lay in between. The CDR3 extends over 13 amino acids. The CDR3 sequence: CAISDKGDYGYTF. The CDR3 DNA reads as TGTGCCATCAGTGATAAGGGGGACTATGGCTACACCTTC.

This clonotype was observed a handful of times. The V and J genes are TRBV5-1 and TRBJ1-1; possibly TRBD1 for D (5 bases). V was trimmed by 2 bases and J by 0 bases, leaving 11 bases between them. Germline V gives CDR1 SGHRS, CDR2 YFSETQ. This CDR3 region has 15 residues. The CDR3 protein is CASSLLTDLNTEAFF. The CDR3 DNA reads TGCGCCAGCAGCTTATTGACAGACTTGAACACTGAAGCTTTCTTT.

The CDR3: CASSPPGQRSDTQYF. DNA of the CDR3: TGTGCCAGCTCACCACCGGGACAGAGATCAGATACGCAGTATTTT. V usage is TRBV18 and J usage is TRBJ2-3; 7 bases match TRBD1. The CDR3 covers 15 residues. V was pared by 0 bases and J by 4 bases, with 4 bases of the junction left unmatched. The germline gives CDR1 KGHSH, CDR2 LQKENI.

This clonotype was counted many times. The chain carries TRBV20-1 and TRBJ1-1; no reliable D call. The CDR3 is 11 amino acids. The germline V gene has CDR1 DFQATT and CDR2 SNEGSKA (reference sequence). With 0 bases removed from V and 7 bases from J, the gap between germline ends came to 6 bases. CDR3 DNA sequence: TGCAGTGCTAGAGATGATGGTGAAGCTTTCTTT. As protein: CSARDDGEAFF.

Many counts were recorded for this clonotype. V gene TRBV6-5 combines with J gene TRBJ1-1; D is uncertain. V was clipped by 4 bases and J by 5 bases, with 14 bases between them. This CDR3 contains 14 residues. Looked up from germline, CDR1 is MNHEY and CDR2 is SVGAGI. In DNA form, the CDR3 reads TGTGCCAGCAGTTTCGACCAAAGTCAAACTGAAGCTTTCTTT. Translated: CASSFDQSQTEAFF.

This clonotype turned up a few times. This chain connects TRBV6-5 to TRBJ2-1; 15 positions match TRBD2. The CDR3 sequence is 16 residues long. The junction had 5 bases not matched to a gene; V was cut back by 3 bases and J by 8 bases. The V gene's germline CDR1 is MNHEY and CDR2 SVGAGI. For the CDR3, the DNA is TGTGCCAGCAGTTATAGGACTAGCGGGGGGGCCGATGAGCAGTTCTTC. Protein product: CASSYRTSGGADEQFF.

The chain has TRBV7-9 and TRBJ2-3; 9 nucleotides align to TRBD2. J lost 3 bases, V lost 3 bases, and 4 bases had no gene match. CDR1 SEHNR and CDR2 FQNEAQ come from the germline V gene (reference sequence). The CDR3 covers 15 residues. CDR3 coding DNA: TGTGCCAGCAGCTTCGGCGGGGGGGAAACAGATACGCAGTATTTT. Translated: CASSFGGGETDTQYF.

The chain employs TRBV27 and TRBJ2-7; D is unresolved. The germline gives CDR1 MNHEY, CDR2 SMNVEV (reference sequence). CDR3 length: 13 amino acids. The V gene lost 3 bases and the J gene lost 0 bases, with 6 bases spanning the gap. This CDR3 is CASSFFSSYEQYF. The DNA for the CDR3 is TGTGCCAGCAGTTTTTTTAGCTCCTACGAGCAGTACTTC.

This clonotype was picked up many times. The rearrangement uses TRBV3-1 and TRBJ2-7; possibly TRBD1 or TRBD2 for D (6 bases each). Germline lookup yields CDR1 LGHDT and CDR2 YNNKEL (reference sequence). The CDR3 has 15 amino acids. V shed 0 bases and J shed 5 bases, with 14 bases lying between them. CDR3 sequence: CASSQEGGTLDEQYF. For the CDR3, the DNA is TGTGCCAGCAGCCAAGAAGGGGGGACCCTAGACGAGCAGTACTTC.

This clonotype was found many times. The chain joins TRBV5-5 to TRBJ2-1, with D possibly matching TRBD2 (5 bases). Per the germline V gene, CDR1 is SGHKS and CDR2 is YYEKEE (reference sequence). The CDR3 spans 11 residues. Trimming left V 2 bases short and J 8 bases short, with 5 bases between. CDR3 sequence reads: CASSFSDEQFF. The CDR3 nucleotides read TGTGCCAGCAGCTTTAGCGATGAGCAGTTCTTC.

The chain is built from TRBV7-9 and TRBJ1-6; D is undetermined. This CDR3 contains 12 residues. The V gene's germline CDR1 is SEHNR and CDR2 FQNEAQ (reference sequence). V lost 1 base, J lost 9 bases, and 4 bases lay in between. CDR3 in DNA: TGTGCCAGCAGCTTAGGGGTTTCACCCCTCCACTTT. Residues: CASSLGVSPLHF.

The chain uses TRBV6-4 and TRBJ1-2; 7 bases fit TRBD1. The CDR3 runs 15 residues. With V trimmed by 0 bases and J by 5 bases, 6 bases remained unmatched. Germline loops: CDR1 MRHNA, CDR2 SNTAGT. The DNA of the CDR3 is TGTGCCAGCAGTGACTCGGCCAGGGGGTTATATGGCTACACCTTC. This gives the protein CASSDSARGLYGYTF.

The table lists this clonotype with many counts. V gene TRBV5-1 combines with J gene TRBJ2-3, with D hard to call. Germline V gives CDR1 SGHRS, CDR2 YFSETQ. Trimming removed 6 bases from V and 4 bases from J, with 15 bases in between. The CDR3 is made up of 14 amino acids. This chain's CDR3 is CASMVGSNSDTQYF. For the CDR3, the DNA is TGCGCCAGCATGGTCGGCAGTAATTCAGATACGCAGTATTTT.

This clonotype was observed many times. The chain combines TRBV7-9 with TRBJ2-1; unclear D gene. V dropped 3 bases and J dropped 9 bases, with 9 bases sitting between them. CDR3 length: 12 amino acids. Germline V gene data show CDR1 as SEHNR and CDR2 as FQNEAQ (reference sequence). CDR3 amino acids: CASSFAPREQFF. CDR3 nucleotides: TGTGCCAGCAGCTTCGCCCCCCGTGAGCAGTTCTTC.

The chain couples TRBV15 to TRBJ2-7, with unresolved D. This CDR3 comprises 17 residues. The V gene lost 3 bases and the J gene lost 2 bases, with 20 bases spanning the gap. Germline loops: CDR1 LNHNV, CDR2 YYDKDF (reference sequence). The CDR3 spells CATSSVDTTQVPYEQYF. CDR3 bases: TGTGCCACCAGCAGCGTAGACACCACCCAGGTACCCTACGAGCAGTACTTC.

There are many counts of this clonotype. This chain connects TRBV6-5 to TRBJ1-3; a weak D match, TRBD1 (6 bases). The CDR3 is 15 residues long. Trimming pared 3 bases from V and 0 bases from J, leaving 9 bases between. Germline assignment: CDR1 MNHEY and CDR2 SVGAGI. CDR3: CASSYQGISGNTIYF. Here the CDR3 DNA reads TGTGCCAGCAGTTATCAGGGGATCTCTGGAAACACCATATATTTT.

In this sample, this clonotype turned up a few times. The chain is built from TRBV7-2 and TRBJ1-5; possibly TRBD1 for D (5 bases). V was cut by 5 bases and J by 7 bases, with 15 bases left in between. The CDR3 is made up of 14 amino acids. Germline loops: CDR1 SGHTA, CDR2 FQGNSA. In DNA form, the CDR3 reads TGTGCCAGCAGCAGACCCGAGAGGGGACAGCCCCAGCATTTT. It encodes CASSRPERGQPQHF.